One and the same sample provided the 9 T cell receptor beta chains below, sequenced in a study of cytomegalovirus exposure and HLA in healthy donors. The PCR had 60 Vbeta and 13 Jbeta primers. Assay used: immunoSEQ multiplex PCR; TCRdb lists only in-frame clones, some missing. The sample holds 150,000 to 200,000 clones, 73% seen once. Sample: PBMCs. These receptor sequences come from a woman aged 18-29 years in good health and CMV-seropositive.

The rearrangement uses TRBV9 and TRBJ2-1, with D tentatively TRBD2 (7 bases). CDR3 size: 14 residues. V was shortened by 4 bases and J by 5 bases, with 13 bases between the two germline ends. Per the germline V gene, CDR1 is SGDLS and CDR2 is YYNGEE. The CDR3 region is CASSPRGGNNEQFF. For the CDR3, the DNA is TGTGCCAGCAGCCCCAGGGGAGGGAACAATGAGCAGTTCTTC.

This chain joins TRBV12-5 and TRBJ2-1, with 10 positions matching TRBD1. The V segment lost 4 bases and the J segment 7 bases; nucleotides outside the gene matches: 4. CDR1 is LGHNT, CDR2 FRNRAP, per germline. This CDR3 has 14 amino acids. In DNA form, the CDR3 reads TGTGCTAGTGGTTCCGGACAGGGGGATAATGAGCAGTTCTTC. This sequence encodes CASGSGQGDNEQFF. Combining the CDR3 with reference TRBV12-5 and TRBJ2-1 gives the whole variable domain DARVTQTPRHKVTEMGQEVTMRCQPILGHNTVFWYRQTMMQGLELLAYFRNRAPLDDSGMPKDRFSAEMPDATLATLKIQPSEPRDSAVYFCASGSGQGDNEQFFGPGTRLTVL.

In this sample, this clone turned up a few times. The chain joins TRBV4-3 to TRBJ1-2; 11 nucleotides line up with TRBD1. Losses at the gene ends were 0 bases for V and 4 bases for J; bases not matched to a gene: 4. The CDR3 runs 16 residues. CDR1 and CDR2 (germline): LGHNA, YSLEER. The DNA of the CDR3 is TGCGCCAGCAGCCAAGACGGGACAGGGGGAATCTATGGCTACACCTTC. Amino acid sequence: CASSQDGTGGIYGYTF.

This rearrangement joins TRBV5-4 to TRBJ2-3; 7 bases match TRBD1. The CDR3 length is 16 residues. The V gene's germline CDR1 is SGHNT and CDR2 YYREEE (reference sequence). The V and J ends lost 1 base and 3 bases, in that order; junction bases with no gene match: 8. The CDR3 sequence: CASSLRTGIGTDTQYF. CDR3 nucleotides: TGTGCCAGCAGCTTGCGGACAGGAATTGGGACAGATACGCAGTATTTT.

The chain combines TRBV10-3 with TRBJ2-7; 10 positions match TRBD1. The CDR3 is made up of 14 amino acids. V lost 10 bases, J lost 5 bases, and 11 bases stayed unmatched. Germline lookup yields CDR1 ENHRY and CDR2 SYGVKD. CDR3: CATLPGQGFHEQYF. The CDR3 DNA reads TGTGCCACCCTGCCGGGACAGGGGTTCCACGAGCAGTACTTC.

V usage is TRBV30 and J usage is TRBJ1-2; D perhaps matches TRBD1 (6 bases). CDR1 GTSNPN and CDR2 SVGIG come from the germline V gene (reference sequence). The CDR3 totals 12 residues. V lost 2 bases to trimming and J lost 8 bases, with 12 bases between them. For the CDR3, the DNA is TGTGCCTGGAGTTGGGGGCGCGGGGGCTACACCTTC. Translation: CAWSWGRGGYTF.

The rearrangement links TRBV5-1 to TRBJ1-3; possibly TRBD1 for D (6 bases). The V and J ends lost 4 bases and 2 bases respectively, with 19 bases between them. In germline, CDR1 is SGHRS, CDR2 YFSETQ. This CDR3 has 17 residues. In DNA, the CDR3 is TGCGCCAGCAGCGAGTCTGGGCTAACAGGGACTGGAAACACCATATATTTT. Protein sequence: CASSESGLTGTGNTIYF.

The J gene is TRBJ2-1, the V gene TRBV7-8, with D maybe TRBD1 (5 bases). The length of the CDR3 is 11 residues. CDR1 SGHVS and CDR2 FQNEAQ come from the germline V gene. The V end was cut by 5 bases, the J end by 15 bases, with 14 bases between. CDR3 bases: TGTGCCAGCAGCCCCAGGGTATCACTGTTCTTC. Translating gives CASSPRVSLFF. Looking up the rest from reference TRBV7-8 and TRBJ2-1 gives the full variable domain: GAGVSQSPRYKVAKRGQDVALRCDPISGHVSLFWYQQALGQGPEFLTYFQNEAQLDKSGLPSDRFFAERPEGSVSTLKIQRTQQEDSAVYLCASSPRVSLFFGPGTRLTVL.

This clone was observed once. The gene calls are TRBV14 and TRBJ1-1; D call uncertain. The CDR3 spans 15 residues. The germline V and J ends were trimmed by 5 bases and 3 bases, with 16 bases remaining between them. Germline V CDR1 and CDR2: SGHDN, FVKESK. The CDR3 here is CASSDPSHGDTEAFF. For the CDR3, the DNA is TGTGCCAGCAGCGACCCGTCCCATGGAGACACTGAAGCTTTCTTT.